The 21 T cell receptor beta chains reported below all come from one sample, sequenced in a study of shared clonotypes between healthy human individuals. Here immunoSEQ multiplex PCR was the method, and the copy in TCRdb shows in-frame clones only, minus some. The sample lists about 1.5 million clones, over 95% seen once, with over 1% in the top ten. The source material was naive CD4+ T cells sorted from blood. Subset meaning: CD45RA+ positively selected. The origin of the receptors is a man aged 30 to 45 in good health.

The genes are TRBV5-1 and TRBJ2-2; maybe TRBD2 (5 bases). CDR3 length: 15 amino acids. Germline CDR1 SGHRS, CDR2 YFSETQ. The V end lost 2 bases, the J end lost 1 base, and 9 bases lay between the germline ends. The chain's CDR3 is CASSFVAGNTGELFF. The CDR3 DNA sequence: TGCGCCAGCAGCTTCGTGGCGGGGAACACCGGGGAGCTGTTTTTT. Combining the CDR3 with reference TRBV5-1 and TRBJ2-2 gives the whole variable domain KAGVTQTPRYLIKTRGQQVTLSCSPISGHRSVSWYQQTPGQGLQFLFEYFSETQRNKGNFPGRFSGRQFSNSRSEMNVSTLELGDSALYLCASSFVAGNTGELFFGEGSRLTVL.

The chain links TRBV2 to TRBJ2-1, with TRBD2 matching 10 bases. The germline gives CDR1 SNHLY, CDR2 FYNNEI. Unmatched junction bases numbered 4, after V lost 6 bases and J lost 2 bases. This CDR3 has 15 residues. The CDR3 DNA follows: TGTGCCAGCAGCGGACTAGCGGTTACCTACAATGAGCAGTTCTTC. Its translation: CASSGLAVTYNEQFF.

As DNA, the CDR3 is TGTGCCAGCAGCTTGTCCGGGAGTAACACCTACGAGCAGTACTTC. Translated: CASSLSGSNTYEQYF. The chain joins TRBV5-5 to TRBJ2-7; TRBD2 is a possible D gene (6 bases). Trimming removed 1 base from V and 2 bases from J, with 13 bases in between. This CDR3 has 15 amino acids. Germline CDR1 and CDR2: SGHKS and YYEKEE (reference sequence).

Note on this clone: The same CDR3 can be traced to other DNA sequences in this sample. V is TRBV7-9 and J is TRBJ2-3; D ambiguous. Germline CDR1 is SEHNR and CDR2 is FQNEAQ (reference sequence). V was clipped by 1 base and J by 3 bases, with 2 bases between them. The CDR3 length is 12 residues. CDR3 bases: TGTGCCAGCAGCTTAGAAACAGATACGCAGTATTTT. Protein: CASSLETDTQYF.

The V call is TRBV20-1, the J call TRBJ2-1; 8 bases are a match to TRBD2. With V trimmed by 0 bases and J by 15 bases, 4 bases remained unmatched. The length of the CDR3 is 11 residues. Germline CDR1 is DFQATT and CDR2 is SNEGSKA (reference sequence). The chain's CDR3 is CSARDRAGGFF. The CDR3 coding sequence is TGCAGTGCTAGAGATCGCGCGGGAGGGTTCTTC.

This chain uses TRBV6-4 with TRBJ1-2; 7 nucleotides align to TRBD1. The J segment lost 8 bases and the V segment lost 3 bases, leaving 12 bases of the junction unmatched. CDR1 is MRHNA and CDR2 is SNTAGT in the germline V gene. There are 15 residues in the CDR3. The CDR3 nucleotides are TGTGCCAGCAGTGATCCCAGGGGGTACTCGTTCGGCTACACCTTC. This encodes CASSDPRGYSFGYTF.

The CDR3 sequence: CAISDPGQGGGEKLFF. For the CDR3, the DNA is TGTGCCATCAGTGACCCAGGACAGGGAGGAGGAGAAAAACTGTTTTTT. The V and J genes are TRBV10-3 and TRBJ1-4; 8 bases are a match to TRBD1. The V segment lost 3 bases and the J segment 8 bases; nucleotides outside the gene matches: 11. There are 16 residues in the CDR3. Germline CDR1 ENHRY, CDR2 SYGVKD.

The rearrangement uses TRBV19 and TRBJ2-7; D tentatively reads TRBD1 or TRBD2 (5 bases each). Germline loops: CDR1 LNHDA, CDR2 SQIVND (reference sequence). V was cut by 1 base and J by 9 bases, with 16 bases left in between. This CDR3 contains 14 residues. The chain's CDR3 is CASSIAVGDGWQYF. For the CDR3, the DNA is TGTGCCAGTAGTATAGCAGTAGGGGACGGTTGGCAGTACTTC.

The gene calls are TRBV27 and TRBJ2-2, with 13 bases fitting TRBD2. The ends lost 10 bases at V and 1 base at J; junction bases unmatched: 3. The CDR3 totals 15 residues. Germline V gives CDR1 MNHEY, CDR2 SMNVEV (reference sequence). The CDR3 coding sequence is TGTGCCACCAGACTAGCGGGAGGGAACACCGGGGAGCTGTTTTTT. This translates into CATRLAGGNTGELFF.

The J gene is TRBJ2-5, the V gene TRBV11-1; D is unclear. The CDR3 spans 12 residues. Trimming left V 6 bases short and J 8 bases short, with 13 bases between. Germline CDR1 is SGHAT and CDR2 is FQDESV (reference sequence). This CDR3 reads CASSQKSRTQYF. CDR3 nucleotides: TGTGCCAGCAGTCAAAAGAGTCGCACCCAGTACTTC.

The J gene is TRBJ2-1, the V gene TRBV18; perhaps TRBD1 as D (6 bases). Trimming stripped 3 bases from V and 4 bases from J, with 13 bases between. CDR1 is KGHSH, CDR2 LQKENI, per germline. The CDR3 runs 15 residues. The CDR3 DNA reads as TGTGCCAGCTCACCGTTGGACAGCCGGTACAATGAGCAGTTCTTC. Amino acid sequence: CASSPLDSRYNEQFF.

The count of this clone is one. This chain links TRBV4-3 with TRBJ2-7, with 8 nucleotides matching TRBD2. This CDR3 is 14 amino acids long. Germline-derived CDR1 and CDR2 are LGHNA and YSLEER. Trimming took 4 bases from V and 0 from J; bases not matched to a gene: 2. The CDR3 nucleotides read TGCGCCAGCAGCCCCAGCGGGAGCTCCTACGAGCAGTACTTC. It specifies CASSPSGSSYEQYF.

The rearrangement joins TRBV9 to TRBJ2-2; 9 nucleotides match TRBD1. V lost 3 bases to trimming and J lost 6 bases; unmatched junction nucleotides: 12. Per germline, CDR1 SGDLS and CDR2 YYNGEE. CDR3 length: 17 amino acids. The CDR3 DNA sequence: TGTGCCAGCAGCGCCCGCGGGGGACAGGGTTTTGCCGGGGAGCTGTTTTTT. Its protein product is CASSARGGQGFAGELFF.

Turning to this clone: One end of the junction fails to match germline, which may point to a read error. The genes are TRBV5-1 and TRBJ1-4; 7 bases align to TRBD1. Germline CDR1 and CDR2: SGHRS and YFSETQ. The CDR3 sequence is 12 residues long. The CDR3 is CASSLEGEGQIF. The CDR3 DNA reads TGCGCCAGCAGCTTGGAGGGGGAGGGACAGATTTTT.

The chain carries TRBV28 and TRBJ1-5; a possible D gene is TRBD1 (5 bases). The CDR3 is 13 amino acids. V lost 8 bases to trimming and J lost 4 bases, with 12 bases between them. Germline CDR1 MDHEN, CDR2 SYDVKM. DNA of the CDR3: TGTGCCAGCGGATCCGGGGCGAATCAGCCCCAGCATTTT. It encodes CASGSGANQPQHF.

The chain carries TRBV5-8 and TRBJ1-1, with TRBD1 as a possible D gene (5 bases). The germline CDR1 and CDR2 sequences are SGHTS and YDEGEE. The CDR3 contains 15 residues. Trimming removed 4 bases from V and 1 base from J, with 14 bases in between. This chain's CDR3 is CASSPLDRPNTEAFF. CDR3 nucleotide sequence: TGTGCCAGCAGCCCCTTAGACAGACCGAACACTGAAGCTTTCTTT.

The gene calls are TRBV15 and TRBJ1-2, with D possibly being TRBD1 (6 bases). Germline CDR1 is LNHNV and CDR2 is YYDKDF (reference sequence). V lost 1 base to trimming and J lost 8 bases, with 14 bases between them. The CDR3 contains 14 residues. Written as DNA, the CDR3 is TGTGCCACCAGCAGAGGGGGGGCGGTCCGCGGCTACACCTTC. Amino acids: CATSRGGAVRGYTF.

V gene TRBV5-1 combines with J gene TRBJ2-6; no definite D call. This CDR3 contains 15 residues. The V and J ends lost 1 base and 0 bases respectively, with 5 bases between them. CDR1 and CDR2 from the germline V gene are SGHRS and YFSETQ. The CDR3: CASSLLLSGANVLTF. DNA for the CDR3: TGCGCCAGCAGCTTGTTACTCTCTGGGGCCAACGTCCTGACTTTC. Using reference TRBV5-1 and TRBJ2-6 for the parts outside the CDR3, the full variable domain is KAGVTQTPRYLIKTRGQQVTLSCSPISGHRSVSWYQQTPGQGLQFLFEYFSETQRNKGNFPGRFSGRQFSNSRSEMNVSTLELGDSALYLCASSLLLSGANVLTFGAGSRLTVL.

The chain links TRBV29-1 to TRBJ2-1; 7 bases fit TRBD2. V gave up 2 bases and J gave up 4 bases; unmatched junction bases: 5. The CDR3 totals 14 residues. Germline V gene data show CDR1 as SQVTM and CDR2 as ANQGSEA. The CDR3 DNA sequence: TGCAGCGTTGAAAAACTAGCGTGGTACAATGAGCAGTTCTTC. Its translation: CSVEKLAWYNEQFF.

The rearrangement uses TRBV29-1 and TRBJ1-2, with a tentative D call TRBD1 (5 bases). Germline CDR1 reads SQVTM; CDR2 reads ANQGSEA. The CDR3 has 12 amino acids. Trimming removed 6 bases from V and 10 bases from J, with 18 bases in between. The CDR3 protein is CSVLGGPVAYTF. The CDR3 nucleotides read TGCAGCGTCCTGGGGGGTCCTGTAGCCTACACCTTC.

This clone was detected only a few times. The V call is TRBV10-3, the J call TRBJ2-7; D might be TRBD2 (6 bases). Germline values: CDR1 ENHRY, CDR2 SYGVKD. Trimming stripped 6 bases from V and 5 bases from J, with 20 bases between. The CDR3 has 15 amino acids. The CDR3 nucleotides are TGTGCCATCAGGAGTCCCGGCCAGCGGGCGAACGAGCAGTACTTC. Protein sequence: CAIRSPGQRANEQYF.